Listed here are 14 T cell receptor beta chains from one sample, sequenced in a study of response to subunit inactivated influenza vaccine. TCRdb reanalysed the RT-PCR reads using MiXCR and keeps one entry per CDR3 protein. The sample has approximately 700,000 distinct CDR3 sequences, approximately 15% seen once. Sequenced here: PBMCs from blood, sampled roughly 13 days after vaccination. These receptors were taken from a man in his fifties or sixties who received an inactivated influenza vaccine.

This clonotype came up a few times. The CDR3 reads CASSVGQGIDTQYF. CDR3 nucleotides: TGTGCCAGCAGCGTAGGACAGGGTATAGATACGCAGTATTTT. The rearrangement uses TRBV9 and TRBJ2-3; 7 nucleotides align to TRBD1. V lost 0 bases to trimming and J lost 5 bases; unmatched junction nucleotides: 3. Germline loops: CDR1 SGDLS, CDR2 YYNGEE. This CDR3 spans 14 amino acids.

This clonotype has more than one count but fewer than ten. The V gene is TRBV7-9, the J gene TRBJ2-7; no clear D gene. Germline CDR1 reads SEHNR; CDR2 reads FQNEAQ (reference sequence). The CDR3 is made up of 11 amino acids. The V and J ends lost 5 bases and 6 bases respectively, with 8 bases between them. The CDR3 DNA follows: TGTGCCAGCAGCCCTGGTCCCGAGCAGTACTTC. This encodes CASSPGPEQYF.

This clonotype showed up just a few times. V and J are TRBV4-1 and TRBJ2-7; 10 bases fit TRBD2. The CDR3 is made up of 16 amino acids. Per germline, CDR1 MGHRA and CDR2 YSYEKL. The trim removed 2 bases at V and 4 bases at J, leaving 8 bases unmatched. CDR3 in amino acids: CASSQTLAGQYYEQYF. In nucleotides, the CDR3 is TGCGCCAGCAGCCAAACACTAGCGGGGCAATATTACGAGCAGTACTTC.

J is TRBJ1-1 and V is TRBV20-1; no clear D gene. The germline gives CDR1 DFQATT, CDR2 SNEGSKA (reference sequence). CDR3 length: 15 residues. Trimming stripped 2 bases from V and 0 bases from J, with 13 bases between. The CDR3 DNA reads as TGCAGTGCTAGAATAAACACGCGAATGAACACTGAAGCTTTCTTT. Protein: CSARINTRMNTEAFF.

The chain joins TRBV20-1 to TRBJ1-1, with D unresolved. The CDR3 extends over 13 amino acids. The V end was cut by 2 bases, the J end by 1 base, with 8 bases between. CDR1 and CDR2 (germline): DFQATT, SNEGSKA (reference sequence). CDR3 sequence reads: CSARKDGNTEAFF. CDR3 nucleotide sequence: TGCAGTGCTAGAAAGGACGGGAACACTGAAGCTTTCTTT.

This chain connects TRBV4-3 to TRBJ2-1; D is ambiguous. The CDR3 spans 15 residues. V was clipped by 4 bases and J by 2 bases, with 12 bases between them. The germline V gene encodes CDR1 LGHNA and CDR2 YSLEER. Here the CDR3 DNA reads TGCGCCAGCAGCCGTAATCCCGATCCCTACAATGAGCAGTTCTTC. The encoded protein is CASSRNPDPYNEQFF.

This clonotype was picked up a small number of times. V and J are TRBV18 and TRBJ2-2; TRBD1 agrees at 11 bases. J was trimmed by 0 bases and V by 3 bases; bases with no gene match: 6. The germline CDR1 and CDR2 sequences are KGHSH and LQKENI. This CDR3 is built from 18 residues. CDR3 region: CASSPTGTGGPNTGELFF. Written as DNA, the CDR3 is TGTGCCAGCTCACCCACCGGGACAGGGGGACCGAACACCGGGGAGCTGTTTTTT.

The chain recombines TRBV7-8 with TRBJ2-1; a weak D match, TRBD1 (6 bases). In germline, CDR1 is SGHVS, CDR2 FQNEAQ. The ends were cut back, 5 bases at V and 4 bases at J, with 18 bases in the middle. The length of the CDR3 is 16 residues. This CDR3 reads CASSRSGTLRYNEQFF. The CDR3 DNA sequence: TGTGCCAGCAGCCGATCCGGGACACTGAGATACAATGAGCAGTTCTTC.

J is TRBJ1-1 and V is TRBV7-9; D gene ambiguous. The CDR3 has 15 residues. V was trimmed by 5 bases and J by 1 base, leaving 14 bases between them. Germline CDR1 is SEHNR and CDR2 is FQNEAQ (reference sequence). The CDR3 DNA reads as TGTGCCAGCAGCCATCGCGGCAGGAGGAACACTGAAGCTTTCTTT. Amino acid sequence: CASSHRGRRNTEAFF.

The CDR3 coding sequence is TGTGCCAGCAGCTCCAACTTCGTCGAGACCCAGTACTTC. Its translation: CASSSNFVETQYF. The chain is built from TRBV7-2 and TRBJ2-5; no definite D call. Germline CDR1 and CDR2: SGHTA and FQGNSA. The V and J ends lost 4 bases and 5 bases respectively, with 11 bases between them. The CDR3 covers 13 residues.

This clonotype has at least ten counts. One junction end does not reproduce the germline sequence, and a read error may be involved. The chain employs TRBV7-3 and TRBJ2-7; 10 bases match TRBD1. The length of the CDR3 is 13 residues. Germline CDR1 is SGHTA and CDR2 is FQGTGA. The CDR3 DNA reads TGCGCCAGCAGCCCGGACAGGGGGTACGAGCAGTACTTC. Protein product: CASSPDRGYEQYF. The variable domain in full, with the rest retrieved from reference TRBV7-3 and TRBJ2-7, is GAGVSQTPSNKVTEKGKYVELRCDPISGHTALYWYRQSLGQGPEFLIYFQGTGAADDSGLPNDRFFAVRPEGSVSTLKIQRTERGDSAVYLCASSPDRGYEQYFGPGTRLTVT.

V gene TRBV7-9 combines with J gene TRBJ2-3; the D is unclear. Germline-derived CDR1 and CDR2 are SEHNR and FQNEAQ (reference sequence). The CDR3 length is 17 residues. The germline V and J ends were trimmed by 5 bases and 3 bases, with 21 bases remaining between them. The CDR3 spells CASSKSLGSAVTDTQYF. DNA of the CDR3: TGTGCCAGCAGCAAGAGCCTGGGGTCGGCGGTGACAGATACGCAGTATTTT. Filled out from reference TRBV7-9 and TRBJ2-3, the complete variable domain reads DTGVSQNPRHKITKRGQNVTFRCDPISEHNRLYWYRQTLGQGPEFLTYFQNEAQLEKSRLLSDRFSAERPKGSFSTLEIQRTEQGDSAMYLCASSKSLGSAVTDTQYFGPGTRLTVL.

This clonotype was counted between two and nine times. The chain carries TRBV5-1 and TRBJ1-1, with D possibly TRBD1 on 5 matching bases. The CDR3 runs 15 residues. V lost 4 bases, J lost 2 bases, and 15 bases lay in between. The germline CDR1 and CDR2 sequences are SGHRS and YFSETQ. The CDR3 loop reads CASSRETGGNTEAFF. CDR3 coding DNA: TGCGCCAGCAGCAGAGAGACGGGGGGAAACACTGAAGCTTTCTTT.

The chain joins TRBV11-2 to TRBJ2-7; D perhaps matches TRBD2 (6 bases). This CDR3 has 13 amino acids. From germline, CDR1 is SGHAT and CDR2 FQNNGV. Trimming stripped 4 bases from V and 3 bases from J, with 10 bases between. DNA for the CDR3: TGTGCCAGCAGCTCGACTAGGGGCTACGAGCAGTACTTC. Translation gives CASSSTRGYEQYF.